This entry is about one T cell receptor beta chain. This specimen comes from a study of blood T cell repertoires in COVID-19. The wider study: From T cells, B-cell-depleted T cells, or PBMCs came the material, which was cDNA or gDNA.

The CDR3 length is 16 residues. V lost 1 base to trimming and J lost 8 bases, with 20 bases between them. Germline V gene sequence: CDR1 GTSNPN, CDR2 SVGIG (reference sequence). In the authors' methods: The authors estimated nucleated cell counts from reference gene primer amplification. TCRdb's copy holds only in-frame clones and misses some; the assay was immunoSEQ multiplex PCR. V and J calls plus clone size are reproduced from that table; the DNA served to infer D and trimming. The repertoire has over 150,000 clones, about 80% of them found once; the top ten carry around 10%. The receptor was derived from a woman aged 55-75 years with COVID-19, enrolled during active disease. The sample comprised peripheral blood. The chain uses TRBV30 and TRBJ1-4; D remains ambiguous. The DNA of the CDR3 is TGTGCCTGGAGTGCCCCGAAGGGAGGAGGAAACGAAAAACTGTTTTTT. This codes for CAWSAPKGGGNEKLFF.